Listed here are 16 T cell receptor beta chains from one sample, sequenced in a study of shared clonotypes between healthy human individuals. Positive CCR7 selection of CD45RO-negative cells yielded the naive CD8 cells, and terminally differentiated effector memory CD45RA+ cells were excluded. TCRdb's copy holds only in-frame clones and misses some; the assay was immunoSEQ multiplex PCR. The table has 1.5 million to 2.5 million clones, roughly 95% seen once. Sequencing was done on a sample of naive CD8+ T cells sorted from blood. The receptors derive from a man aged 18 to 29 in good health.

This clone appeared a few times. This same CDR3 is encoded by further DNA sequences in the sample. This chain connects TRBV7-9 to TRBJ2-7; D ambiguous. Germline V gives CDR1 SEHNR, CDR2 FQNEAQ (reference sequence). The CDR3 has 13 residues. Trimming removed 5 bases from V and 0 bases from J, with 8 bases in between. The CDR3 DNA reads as TGTGCCAGCAGCCCCGGGCCCTCCTACGAGCAGTACTTC. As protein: CASSPGPSYEQYF.

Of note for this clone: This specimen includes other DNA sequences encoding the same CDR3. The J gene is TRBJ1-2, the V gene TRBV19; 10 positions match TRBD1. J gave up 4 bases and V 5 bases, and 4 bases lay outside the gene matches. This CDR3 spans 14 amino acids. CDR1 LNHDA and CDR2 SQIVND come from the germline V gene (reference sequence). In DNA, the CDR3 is TGTGCCAGTAGTCCCGGACAGGGGGGCTATGGCTACACCTTC. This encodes CASSPGQGGYGYTF.

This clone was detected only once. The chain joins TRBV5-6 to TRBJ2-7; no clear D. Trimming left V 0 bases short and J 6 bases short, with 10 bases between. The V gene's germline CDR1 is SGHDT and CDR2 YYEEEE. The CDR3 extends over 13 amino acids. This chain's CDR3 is CASSLAPEVEQYF. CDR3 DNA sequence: TGTGCCAGCAGCTTGGCCCCGGAAGTCGAGCAGTACTTC.

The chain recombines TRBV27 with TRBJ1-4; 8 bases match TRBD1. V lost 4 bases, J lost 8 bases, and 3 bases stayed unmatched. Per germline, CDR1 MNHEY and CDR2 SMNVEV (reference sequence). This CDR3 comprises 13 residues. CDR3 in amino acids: CASSWQGAEKLFF. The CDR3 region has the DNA TGTGCCAGCAGTTGGCAGGGGGCGGAAAAACTGTTTTTT.

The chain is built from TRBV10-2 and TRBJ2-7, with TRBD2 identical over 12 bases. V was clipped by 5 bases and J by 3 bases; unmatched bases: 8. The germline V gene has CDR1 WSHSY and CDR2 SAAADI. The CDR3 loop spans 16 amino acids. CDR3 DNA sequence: TGCGCCAGCAGTCTACCTAGCGGGGGGGTATTCTACGAGCAGTACTTC. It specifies CASSLPSGGVFYEQYF.

CDR3 loop: CASRTGWDQPQHF. For the CDR3, the DNA is TGTGCCAGCCGGACAGGGTGGGATCAGCCCCAGCATTTT. The gene calls are TRBV27 and TRBJ1-5; 8 bases align to TRBD1. CDR1 is MNHEY, CDR2 SMNVEV, per germline (reference sequence). CDR3 length equals 13 residues. After removal of 8 bases from V and 5 bases from J, the junction contained 5 bases not matched to a gene.

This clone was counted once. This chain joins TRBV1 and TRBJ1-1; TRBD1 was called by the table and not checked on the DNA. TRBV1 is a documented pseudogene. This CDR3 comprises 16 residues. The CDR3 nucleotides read TGCACCAGCAGCCAAGAAATGACAGGAGAGAACACTGAAGCTTTCTTT. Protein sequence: CTSSQEMTGENTEAFF.

CDR3 protein: CASSEWLAGGSYEQYF. In DNA, the CDR3 is TGTGCCAGCAGTGAATGGTTAGCGGGGGGCTCCTACGAGCAGTACTTC. This sequence joins TRBV6-1 and TRBJ2-7; 10 positions agree with TRBD2. J gave up 0 bases and V 2 bases, and 4 bases lay outside the gene matches. Germline CDR1 and CDR2: MNHNS and SASEGT. There are 16 residues in the CDR3.

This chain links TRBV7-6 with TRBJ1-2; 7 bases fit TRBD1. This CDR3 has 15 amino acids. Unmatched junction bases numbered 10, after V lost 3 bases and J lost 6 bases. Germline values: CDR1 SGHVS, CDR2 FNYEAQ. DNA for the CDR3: TGTGCCAGCAGCTTGGGCGACAGGGCGGGGGATGGCTACACCTTC. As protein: CASSLGDRAGDGYTF.

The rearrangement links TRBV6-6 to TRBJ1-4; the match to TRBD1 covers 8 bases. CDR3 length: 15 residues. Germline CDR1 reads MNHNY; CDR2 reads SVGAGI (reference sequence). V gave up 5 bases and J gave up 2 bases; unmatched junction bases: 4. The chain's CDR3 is CASSNRQGTNEKLFF. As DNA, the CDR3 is TGTGCCAGCAGTAATCGACAGGGGACTAATGAAAAACTGTTTTTT.

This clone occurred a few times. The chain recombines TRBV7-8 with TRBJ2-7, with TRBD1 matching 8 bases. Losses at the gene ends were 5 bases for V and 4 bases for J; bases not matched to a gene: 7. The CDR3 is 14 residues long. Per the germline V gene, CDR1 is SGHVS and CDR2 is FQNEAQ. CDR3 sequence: CASSPRDRTYEQYF. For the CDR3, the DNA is TGTGCCAGCAGCCCGCGGGACAGGACGTACGAGCAGTACTTC.

The CDR3 nucleotides are TGTGCCAGCAGCTGGCCTGGGAGCGGGAGCTACGAGCAGTACTTC. This sequence encodes CASSWPGSGSYEQYF. V and J are TRBV7-8 and TRBJ2-7; 8 bases fit TRBD2. From germline, CDR1 is SGHVS and CDR2 FQNEAQ. The junction had 8 bases not matched to a gene; V was cut back by 4 bases and J by 3 bases. The CDR3 sequence is 15 residues long.

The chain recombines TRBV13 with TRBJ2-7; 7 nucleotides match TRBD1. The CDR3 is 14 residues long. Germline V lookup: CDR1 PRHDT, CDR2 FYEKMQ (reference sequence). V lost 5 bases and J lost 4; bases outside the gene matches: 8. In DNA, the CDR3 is TGTGCCAGCAGCAGACAGGGACGCTCGTACGAGCAGTACTTC. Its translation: CASSRQGRSYEQYF.

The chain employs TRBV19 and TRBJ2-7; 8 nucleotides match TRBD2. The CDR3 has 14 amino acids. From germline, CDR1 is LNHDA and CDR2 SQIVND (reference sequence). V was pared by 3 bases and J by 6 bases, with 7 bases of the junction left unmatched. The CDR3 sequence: CASSISGTSSEQYF. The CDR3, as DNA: TGTGCCAGTAGTATCTCCGGGACTAGTTCCGAGCAGTACTTC. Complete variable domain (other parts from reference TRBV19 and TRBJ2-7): DGGITQSPKYLFRKEGQNVTLSCEQNLNHDAMYWYRQDPGQGLRLIYYSQIVNDFQKGDIAEGYSVSREKKESFPLTVTSAQKNPTAFYLCASSISGTSSEQYFGPGTRLTVT.

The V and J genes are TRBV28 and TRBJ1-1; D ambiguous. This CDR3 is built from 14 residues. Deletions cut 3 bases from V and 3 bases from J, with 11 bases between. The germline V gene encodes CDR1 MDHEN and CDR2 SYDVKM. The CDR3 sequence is CASSFVEGDTEAFF. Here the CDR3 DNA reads TGTGCCAGCAGTTTTGTCGAAGGCGACACTGAAGCTTTCTTT.

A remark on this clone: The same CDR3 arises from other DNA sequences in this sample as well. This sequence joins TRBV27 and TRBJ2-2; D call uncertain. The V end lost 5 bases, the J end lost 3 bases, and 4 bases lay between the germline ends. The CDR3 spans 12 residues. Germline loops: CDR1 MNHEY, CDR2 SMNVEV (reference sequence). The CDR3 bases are TGTGCCAGCAGTCCCTACACCGGGGAGCTGTTTTTT. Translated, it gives CASSPYTGELFF.